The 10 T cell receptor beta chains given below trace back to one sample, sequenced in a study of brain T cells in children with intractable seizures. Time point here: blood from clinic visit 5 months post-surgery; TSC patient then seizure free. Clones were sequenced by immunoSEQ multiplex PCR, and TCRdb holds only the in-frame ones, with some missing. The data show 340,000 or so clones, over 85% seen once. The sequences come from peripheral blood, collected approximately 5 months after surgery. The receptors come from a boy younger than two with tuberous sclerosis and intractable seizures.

CDR3 residues: CASSLVRGPVEQFF. CDR3 coding DNA: TGTGCCAGCAGCTTAGTCAGGGGACCCGTCGAGCAGTTCTTC. The V gene is TRBV11-2, the J gene TRBJ2-1, with D perhaps TRBD1 (6 bases). The CDR3 contains 14 residues. The germline CDR1 and CDR2 sequences are SGHAT and FQNNGV. Trimming removed 1 base at V and 10 bases at J, with 14 bases between.

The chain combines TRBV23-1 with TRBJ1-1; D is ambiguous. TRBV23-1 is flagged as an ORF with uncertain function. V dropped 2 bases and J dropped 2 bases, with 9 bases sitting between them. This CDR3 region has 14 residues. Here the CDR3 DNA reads TGCGCCAGCAGTCAAGGGCGGACTAACACTGAAGCTTTCTTT. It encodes CASSQGRTNTEAFF.

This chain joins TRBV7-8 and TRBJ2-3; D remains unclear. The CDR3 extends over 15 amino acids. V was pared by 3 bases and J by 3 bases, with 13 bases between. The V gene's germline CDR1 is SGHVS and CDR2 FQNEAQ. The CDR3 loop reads CASSFPFVDTDTQYF. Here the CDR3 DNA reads TGTGCCAGCAGCTTCCCGTTTGTCGATACAGATACGCAGTATTTT.

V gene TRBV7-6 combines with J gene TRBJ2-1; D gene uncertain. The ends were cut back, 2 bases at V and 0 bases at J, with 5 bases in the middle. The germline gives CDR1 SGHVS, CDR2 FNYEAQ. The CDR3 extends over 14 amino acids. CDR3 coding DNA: TGTGCCAGCAGCTTATCAGACTCCTACAATGAGCAGTTCTTC. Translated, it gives CASSLSDSYNEQFF.

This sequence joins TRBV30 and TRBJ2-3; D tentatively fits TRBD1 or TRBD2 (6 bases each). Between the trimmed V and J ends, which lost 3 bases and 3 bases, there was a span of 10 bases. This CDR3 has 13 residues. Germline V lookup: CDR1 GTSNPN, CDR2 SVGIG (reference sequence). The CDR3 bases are TGTGCCTGGAGACAGGGAGGAACAGATACGCAGTATTTT. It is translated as CAWRQGGTDTQYF.

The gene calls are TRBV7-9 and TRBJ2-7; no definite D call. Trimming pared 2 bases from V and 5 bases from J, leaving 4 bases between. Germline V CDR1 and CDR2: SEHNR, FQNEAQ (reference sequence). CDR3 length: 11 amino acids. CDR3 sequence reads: CASSLLHEQYF. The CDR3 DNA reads TGTGCCAGCAGCTTACTCCACGAGCAGTACTTC.

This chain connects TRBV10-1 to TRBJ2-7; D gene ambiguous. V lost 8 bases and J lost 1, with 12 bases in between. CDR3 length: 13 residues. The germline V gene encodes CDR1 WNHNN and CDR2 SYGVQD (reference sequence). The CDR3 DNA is TGCGCCAGCCAGGCAGGCGTATCCTACGAGCAGTACTTC. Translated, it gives CASQAGVSYEQYF.

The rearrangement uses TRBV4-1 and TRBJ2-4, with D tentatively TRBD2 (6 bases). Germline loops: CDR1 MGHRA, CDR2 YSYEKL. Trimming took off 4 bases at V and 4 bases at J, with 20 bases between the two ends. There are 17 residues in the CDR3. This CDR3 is CASSPSFPGLQKNIQYF. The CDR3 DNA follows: TGCGCCAGCAGCCCTAGTTTTCCGGGACTCCAAAAAAACATTCAGTACTTC.

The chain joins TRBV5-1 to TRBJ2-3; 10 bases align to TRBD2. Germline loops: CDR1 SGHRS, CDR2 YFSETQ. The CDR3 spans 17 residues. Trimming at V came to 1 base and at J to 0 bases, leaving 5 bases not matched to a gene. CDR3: CASSLLGTSASTDTQYF. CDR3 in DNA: TGCGCCAGCAGCTTGTTGGGGACTAGCGCTAGCACAGATACGCAGTATTTT.

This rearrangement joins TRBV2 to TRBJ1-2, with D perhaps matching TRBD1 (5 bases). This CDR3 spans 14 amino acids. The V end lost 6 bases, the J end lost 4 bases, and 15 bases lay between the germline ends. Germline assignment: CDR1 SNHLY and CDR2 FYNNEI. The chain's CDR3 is CASSDAGLGYGYTF. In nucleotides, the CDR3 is TGTGCCAGCAGCGATGCGGGACTGGGCTATGGCTACACCTTC.